This is a list of T cell receptor beta chains from one sample in a study of cytomegalovirus exposure and HLA in healthy donors. Libraries were prepared by immunoSEQ multiplex PCR; TCRdb keeps only in-frame clonotypes and omits some of them. This sample has around 130,000 clones, with 65% to 80% found just once. Sequencing was carried out using PBMCs. Receptors originate from a woman aged 40 to 50 in good health and CMV-seronegative. Both conserved end residues are part of each CDR3. Fields, in order: J gene, V gene, D gene, clone size, CDR3 DNA, CDR3 protein. A D gene is named only where the DNA matches it firmly. Rows give clone size only sometimes, using once, few, many, or a class for an expanded clone.

>TRBJ1-1|TRBV18|NA|NA
TGTGCCAGCTCACCACTCTTAGGTCAGGCCGAAGCTTTCTTT
CASSPLLGQAEAFF
>TRBJ1-3|TRBV28|NA|once
TGTGCCAGCAGTCGAGACTATGGAAACACCATATATTTT
CASSRDYGNTIYF
>TRBJ1-4|TRBV6-1|NA|NA
TGTGCCAGTACTCCCGGGACACCTAATGAAAAACTGTTTTTT
CASTPGTPNEKLFF
>TRBJ1-3|TRBV6-1|NA|NA
TGTGCCAGCAGCGGAGCTGGCGGAAACACCATATATTTT
CASSGAGGNTIYF
>TRBJ1-6|TRBV5-1|TRBD1|NA
TGCGCCAGCAGCTTCGGGACAGCCGCTATCTATAATTCACCCCTCCACTTT
CASSFGTAAIYNSPLHF
>TRBJ1-2|TRBV6-5|TRBD1|NA
TGTGCCAGCAGTCACCGACAGGGTGGAGGCTACACCTTC
CASSHRQGGGYTF
>TRBJ2-7|TRBV27|TRBD1|NA
TGTGCCAGCAGTTCATTTACAGGGGGCGAGCAGTACTTC
CASSSFTGGEQYF
>TRBJ1-1|TRBV7-9|NA|NA
TGTGCCAGCAGCTTAGGCGGGGTCCTGAACACTGAAGCTTTCTTT
CASSLGGVLNTEAFF
>TRBJ1-1|TRBV5-4|NA|NA
TGTGCCAGCAGCTTGGGCGGGGCACGCGGGGGGTTTGCTGAAGCTTTCTTT
CASSLGGARGGFAEAFF
>TRBJ2-2|TRBV10-3|NA|NA
TGTGCCATCAGTGAGAGGAGCGGACAGACGAACACCGGGGAGCTGTTTTTT
CAISERSGQTNTGELFF
>TRBJ2-7|TRBV21-1|NA|NA
TGTGCCAGCCCAGGACTAGCGGGACCCTACGAGCAGTACTTC
CASPGLAGPYEQYF
>TRBJ2-7|TRBV11-2|TRBD2|NA
TGTGCCAGCAGCTTCCGGCGGGAGAAGTCGAACGAGCAGTACTTC
CASSFRREKSNEQYF
>TRBJ1-1|TRBV5-1|NA|few
TGCGCCAGCAGCTTGGCCGGGTCCCGTGAAGCTTTCTTT
CASSLAGSREAFF
>TRBJ1-5|TRBV27|NA|NA
TGTGCCAGCAGTCTCCCGACGGGACCCCAGCATTTT
CASSLPTGPQHF
>TRBJ2-6|TRBV9|NA|few
TGTGCCAGCAGCGTAGCCCTTTCCGGGGCCAACGTCCTGACTTTC
CASSVALSGANVLTF
>TRBJ1-5|TRBV2|TRBD1|NA
TGTGCCAGCAGTGGACTGGACAGGGCAGGCAATCAGCCCCAGCATTTT
CASSGLDRAGNQPQHF
>TRBJ1-1|TRBV18|TRBD1|NA
TGTGCCAGCTCGCCAGGACAGGGGATTGATTCGGGGACTGAAGCTTTCTTT
CASSPGQGIDSGTEAFF
>TRBJ2-1|TRBV5-1|TRBD2|NA
TGCGCCAGCAGCCTGGGACTAGCGTACAATGAGCAGTTCTTC
CASSLGLAYNEQFF